The 32 T cell receptor beta chains reported below all come from one sample, sequenced in a study of blood T cell repertoires in COVID-19 (dated by TCRdb to between 2020 and 2021). The library was prepared using the immunoSEQ multiplex PCR assay. TCRdb limited this immuneACCESS table to in-frame rearrangements with V and J called. A share of clones is missing; checked studies link under half to unresolved V genes, and the rest is unexplained. This sample has around 200,000 clones in its table, and roughly 84% of those were observed once. Almost 5% of the sample rests with the top ten. Sequencing was done on a sample of peripheral blood. These TCRs come from a woman of 80 years or more with acute or convalescent COVID-19.

This chain joins TRBV18 and TRBJ2-7; a possible D gene is TRBD2 (6 bases). Germline-derived CDR1 and CDR2 are KGHSH and LQKENI. The CDR3 spans 15 residues. V shed 4 bases and J shed 0 bases, with 13 bases lying between them. The CDR3 sequence: CASSLSDGSSYEQYF. The CDR3 DNA reads TGTGCCAGCTCACTATCGGACGGGAGCTCCTACGAGCAGTACTTC.

The V call is TRBV7-9, the J call TRBJ1-1; TRBD1 matches at 7 bases. Germline CDR1 SEHNR, CDR2 FQNEAQ (reference sequence). V lost 3 bases to trimming and J lost 5 bases; unmatched junction nucleotides: 6. The CDR3 consists of 14 residues. The DNA of the CDR3 is TGTGCCAGCAGCTTCCAGGGGGTGGGAACTGAAGCTTTCTTT. This codes for CASSFQGVGTEAFF.

The V gene is TRBV29-1, the J gene TRBJ1-2; 11 bases line up with TRBD1. V shed 5 bases, J shed 4 bases, and the junction held 12 bases outside the gene matches. CDR1 is SQVTM and CDR2 is ANQGSEA in the germline V gene. CDR3 size: 16 residues. The CDR3 DNA reads TGCAGCGTTACCGCCCCGGGACAGGGGGGTGTCTATGGCTACACCTTC. Its protein product is CSVTAPGQGGVYGYTF.

The V gene is TRBV18, the J gene TRBJ1-6; D is perhaps TRBD1 (5 bases). This CDR3 has 15 residues. CDR1 is KGHSH, CDR2 LQKENI, per germline. The V end lost 2 bases, the J end lost 9 bases, and 14 bases lay between the germline ends. DNA for the CDR3: TGTGCCAGCTCACCAGGGACTGCAAGGGGTTCACCCCTCCACTTT. It encodes CASSPGTARGSPLHF.

The genes are TRBV15 and TRBJ1-6; D call uncertain. The germline V gene encodes CDR1 LNHNV and CDR2 YYDKDF (reference sequence). The CDR3 runs 17 residues. The ends were cut back, 4 bases at V and 6 bases at J, with 19 bases in the middle. CDR3: CATSTELVAGPNSPLHF. The DNA of the CDR3 is TGTGCCACCAGCACCGAATTGGTGGCAGGTCCTAATTCACCCCTCCACTTT.

This clone showed up just a few times. The chain couples TRBV2 to TRBJ1-4; perhaps TRBD1 as D (6 bases). Per germline, CDR1 SNHLY and CDR2 FYNNEI. The V end lost 6 bases, the J end lost 3 bases, and 14 bases lay between the germline ends. The CDR3 is 15 residues long. In DNA form, the CDR3 reads TGTGCCAGCAGCTCTCAGGGGAGGGCTAATGAAAAACTGTTTTTT. It is translated as CASSSQGRANEKLFF. Full variable domain (remainder filled in from reference TRBV2 and TRBJ1-4): EPEVTQTPSHQVTQMGQEVILRCVPISNHLYFYWYRQILGQKVEFLVSFYNNEISEKSEIFDDQFSVERPDGSNFTLKIRSTKLEDSAMYFCASSSQGRANEKLFFGSGTQLSVL.

The chain has TRBV9 and TRBJ1-2; possible D gene TRBD1, 5 bases. Deletions cut 0 bases from V and 6 bases from J, with 12 bases between. CDR3 length equals 14 residues. Germline V gives CDR1 SGDLS, CDR2 YYNGEE. CDR3 in amino acids: CASSVAFGGHGYTF. CDR3 in DNA: TGTGCCAGCAGCGTAGCTTTCGGGGGTCATGGCTACACCTTC.

The chain carries TRBV2 and TRBJ1-4; D unclear. The ends were cut back, 10 bases at V and 4 bases at J, with 19 bases in the middle. This CDR3 contains 15 residues. Germline values: CDR1 SNHLY, CDR2 FYNNEI. The CDR3 loop is CAITRTQPFNEKLFF. The CDR3 bases are TGTGCCATCACTAGGACGCAGCCTTTTAATGAAAAACTGTTTTTT.

This chain connects TRBV7-2 to TRBJ2-7, with a possible D match to TRBD2 (6 bases). The CDR3 contains 14 residues. Germline CDR1 is SGHTA and CDR2 is FQGNSA. Deletions cut 4 bases from V and 4 bases from J, with 14 bases between. CDR3: CASSSGTSTYEQYF. For the CDR3, the DNA is TGTGCCAGCAGCTCCGGGACTTCGACTTACGAGCAGTACTTC. Complete variable domain (other parts from reference TRBV7-2 and TRBJ2-7): GAGVSQSPSNKVTEKGKDVELRCDPISGHTALYWYRQSLGQGLEFLIYFQGNSAPDKSGLPSDRFSAERTGGSVSTLTIQRTQQEDSAVYLCASSSGTSTYEQYFGPGTRLTVT.

This clone came up once. This chain uses TRBV18 with TRBJ2-7, with 11 bases aligning to TRBD1. The junction had 0 bases not matched to a gene; V was cut back by 3 bases and J by 2 bases. Germline V gives CDR1 KGHSH, CDR2 LQKENI. CDR3 length equals 14 residues. The CDR3 spells CASSPGQGAYEQYF. CDR3 DNA: TGTGCCAGCTCACCGGGACAGGGGGCCTACGAGCAGTACTTC. The full variable domain, with the rest looked up from reference TRBV18 and TRBJ2-7, is NAGVMQNPRHLVRRRGQEARLRCSPMKGHSHVYWYRQLPEEGLKFMVYLQKENIIDESGMPKERFSAEFPKEGPSILRIQQVVRGDSAAYFCASSPGQGAYEQYFGPGTRLTVT.

The V and J genes are TRBV5-1 and TRBJ1-1; D is ambiguous. The CDR3 length is 13 residues. In germline, CDR1 is SGHRS, CDR2 YFSETQ. Trimming took 4 bases from V and 5 from J, leaving 12 bases between them. CDR3 DNA: TGCGCCAGCAGCACCAACACAGAAACTGAAGCTTTCTTT. Translating it yields CASSTNTETEAFF.

CDR3: CATRPGLVFREQYF. CDR3 DNA: TGTGCCACCCGACCGGGACTAGTTTTCCGGGAGCAGTACTTC. This sequence joins TRBV15 and TRBJ2-7, with 8 bases matching TRBD2. The V gene's germline CDR1 is LNHNV and CDR2 YYDKDF (reference sequence). V was clipped by 8 bases and J by 7 bases; unmatched bases: 13. The CDR3 has 14 residues.

The sample holds a few counts of this clone. The chain couples TRBV5-1 to TRBJ2-1; TRBD2 agrees at 13 bases. Germline assignment: CDR1 SGHRS and CDR2 YFSETQ. Unmatched junction bases numbered 7, after V lost 1 base and J lost 3 bases. This CDR3 is 18 amino acids long. The CDR3 spells CASSLPTSGGRGYNEQFF. As DNA, the CDR3 is TGCGCCAGCAGCTTGCCGACTAGCGGGGGGCGAGGCTACAATGAGCAGTTCTTC.

The rearrangement links TRBV7-2 to TRBJ1-2; 7 nucleotides line up with TRBD1. The CDR3 loop spans 15 amino acids. CDR1 is SGHTA, CDR2 FQGNSA, per germline. The V gene end was trimmed by 5 bases and the J gene end by 4 bases; junction bases not matched to a gene: 10. The CDR3 DNA sequence: TGTGCCAGCAGCCTACAGACAGGGTCAATCTATGGCTACACCTTC. Its protein is CASSLQTGSIYGYTF.

The rearrangement uses TRBV27 and TRBJ1-6; D is unresolved. This CDR3 contains 15 residues. Germline CDR1 reads MNHEY; CDR2 reads SMNVEV (reference sequence). Trimming pared 5 bases from V and 4 bases from J, leaving 12 bases between. The CDR3 loop is CASSPNTGYNSPLHF. The CDR3 DNA is TGTGCCAGCAGTCCCAATACGGGGTATAATTCACCCCTCCACTTT.

This chain uses TRBV11-2 with TRBJ2-1; 12 positions match TRBD2. The J segment lost 4 bases and the V segment lost 4 bases, leaving 5 bases of the junction unmatched. Looked up from germline, CDR1 is SGHAT and CDR2 is FQNNGV. The length of the CDR3 is 16 residues. CDR3 nucleotide sequence: TGTGCCAGCAGCTCTAGCGGGAGGGGTTCGTACAATGAGCAGTTCTTC. Its translation: CASSSSGRGSYNEQFF.

The chain is built from TRBV7-2 and TRBJ2-7; D might be TRBD2 (6 bases). V was cut by 3 bases and J by 0 bases, with 12 bases left in between. The CDR3 length is 15 residues. Germline CDR1 and CDR2: SGHTA and FQGNSA. The DNA for the CDR3 is TGTGCCAGCAGCTTTGCGCGCGGGACCTCCTACGAGCAGTACTTC. Its translation: CASSFARGTSYEQYF.

The chain is built from TRBV11-3 and TRBJ2-1; a possible D gene is TRBD1 (6 bases). Germline lookup yields CDR1 SGHNT and CDR2 YENEEA. V was pared by 1 base and J by 5 bases, with 12 bases between. This CDR3 spans 15 amino acids. Here the CDR3 DNA reads TGTGCCAGCAGCTTAGGGGTTGGGGGCAACAATGAGCAGTTCTTC. As protein: CASSLGVGGNNEQFF.

The chain recombines TRBV27 with TRBJ1-1; D is perhaps TRBD1 (5 bases). The CDR3 contains 18 residues. V was cut by 0 bases and J by 5 bases, with 22 bases left in between. Germline-derived CDR1 and CDR2 are MNHEY and SMNVEV (reference sequence). CDR3 in DNA: TGTGCCAGCAGTTTATCCCCGACGCTCCTCTCCGGGGGGACTGAAGCTTTCTTT. Translated: CASSLSPTLLSGGTEAFF.

The V call is TRBV24-1, the J call TRBJ1-5, with D possibly being TRBD1 (6 bases). The germline gives CDR1 KGHDR, CDR2 SFDVKD. The CDR3 is 15 residues long. The V end lost 1 base, the J end lost 7 bases, and 13 bases lay between the germline ends. The CDR3 nucleotides are TGTGCCACCAGTGATTTAGGGACATCAACCCAGCCCCAGCATTTT. Translated, it gives CATSDLGTSTQPQHF.

The V call is TRBV21-1, the J call TRBJ1-6; the table's D gene call, TRBD1, was not cross checked with the DNA. TRBV21-1 is reported as a pseudogene. This CDR3 comprises 14 residues. The CDR3 region has the DNA TGTGCCAGCAGTAACCGGGACAGGTTTATACCCCTCCACTTT. It codes for CASSNRDRFIPLHF.

V usage is TRBV28 and J usage is TRBJ1-1; TRBD1 might be the D (6 bases). The CDR3 consists of 15 residues. Germline V gene sequence: CDR1 MDHEN, CDR2 SYDVKM. The V end was cut by 5 bases, the J end by 1 base, with 14 bases between. CDR3 DNA: TGTGCCAGCAGTCCCTACCGGACAGCGAACACTGAAGCTTTCTTT. Its translation is CASSPYRTANTEAFF.

The rearrangement links TRBV5-4 to TRBJ1-1, with D uncertain. V lost 0 bases and J lost 1, with 4 bases in between. The CDR3 sequence is 13 residues long. Germline CDR1 SGHNT, CDR2 YYREEE (reference sequence). The CDR3 coding sequence is TGTGCCAGCAGCTTGGAACAGAACACTGAAGCTTTCTTT. This gives the protein CASSLEQNTEAFF.

The chain joins TRBV6-6 to TRBJ2-3; D perhaps matches TRBD1 (5 bases). The CDR3 sequence is 15 residues long. Trimming took 7 bases from V and 0 from J, leaving 14 bases between them. Germline V gives CDR1 MNHNY, CDR2 SVGAGI (reference sequence). The CDR3 is CASTHHQGSTDTQYF. CDR3 coding DNA: TGTGCCAGCACTCACCACCAGGGAAGCACAGATACGCAGTATTTT.

This clone appeared a single time. The J gene is TRBJ2-1, the V gene TRBV6-6; 8 bases line up with TRBD1. This CDR3 has 17 amino acids. The V gene end was trimmed by 5 bases and the J gene end by 0 bases; junction bases not matched to a gene: 9. CDR1 and CDR2 from the germline V gene are MNHNY and SVGAGI (reference sequence). DNA of the CDR3: TGTGCCAGCAGTCGGGACAGGCCCCTAAGCTCCTACAATGAGCAGTTCTTC. Translating it yields CASSRDRPLSSYNEQFF.

The CDR3 spells CASSSLTGGGGELFF. The CDR3 DNA reads as TGTGCCAGCAGTTCCTTAACGGGAGGGGGCGGGGAGCTGTTTTTT. The chain is built from TRBV27 and TRBJ2-2; 8 nucleotides align to TRBD2. The CDR3 extends over 15 amino acids. The V and J ends lost 4 bases and 7 bases, in that order; junction bases with no gene match: 8. Germline lookup yields CDR1 MNHEY and CDR2 SMNVEV (reference sequence).

This clone has just one count. The chain combines TRBV4-1 with TRBJ2-5; no clear D gene. The V end was cut by 2 bases, the J end by 2 bases, with 12 bases between. This CDR3 is 15 amino acids long. Looked up from germline, CDR1 is MGHRA and CDR2 is YSYEKL. In DNA form, the CDR3 reads TGCGCCAGCAGCCAACAGGAACAAGTGCAAGAGACCCAGTACTTC. Translated, it gives CASSQQEQVQETQYF.

The gene calls are TRBV5-1 and TRBJ2-7; 9 nucleotides line up with TRBD1. Per the germline V gene, CDR1 is SGHRS and CDR2 is YFSETQ. V was pared by 4 bases and J by 4 bases, with 9 bases of the junction left unmatched. The CDR3 length is 15 residues. CDR3 sequence reads: CASSAQPGQGYEQYF. CDR3 nucleotide sequence: TGCGCCAGCAGCGCACAGCCGGGACAGGGTTACGAGCAGTACTTC.

This chain links TRBV2 with TRBJ2-3; D gene uncertain. This CDR3 is built from 17 residues. Germline CDR1 is SNHLY and CDR2 is FYNNEI. V lost 0 bases to trimming and J lost 2 bases, with 15 bases between them. CDR3 sequence (DNA): TGTGCCAGCAGTGAAGCGCTTAGGCAGAGACTCACAGATACGCAGTATTTT. Its protein is CASSEALRQRLTDTQYF.

This chain uses TRBV6-5 with TRBJ1-2, with 8 bases fitting TRBD1. The CDR3 is made up of 14 amino acids. Germline CDR1 MNHEY, CDR2 SVGAGI. J was trimmed by 4 bases and V by 5 bases; bases with no gene match: 6. The CDR3 here is CASSPGGDGYGYTF. The CDR3 coding sequence is TGTGCCAGCAGTCCAGGGGGCGATGGCTATGGCTACACCTTC.

The chain employs TRBV3-1 (or the pseudogene TRBV3-2) and TRBJ1-1, with 7 bases that match TRBD1. V shed 5 bases and J 0 bases; nucleotides not matched to a gene: 9. Germline CDR1 reads LGHDT; CDR2 reads YNNKEL (reference sequence). CDR3 length equals 16 residues. This chain's CDR3 is CASSSRDSGMNTEAFF. The CDR3 nucleotides read TGTGCCAGCAGCTCACGGGACAGTGGGATGAACACTGAAGCTTTCTTT.

The chain joins TRBV15 to TRBJ2-2; D uncertain. With 3 bases removed from V and 9 bases from J, the gap between germline ends came to 14 bases. This CDR3 is built from 14 residues. Germline V gene sequence: CDR1 LNHNV, CDR2 YYDKDF (reference sequence). CDR3 residues: CATSRTSDRRELFF. DNA for the CDR3: TGTGCCACCAGCAGGACATCCGACCGCCGGGAGCTGTTTTTT.